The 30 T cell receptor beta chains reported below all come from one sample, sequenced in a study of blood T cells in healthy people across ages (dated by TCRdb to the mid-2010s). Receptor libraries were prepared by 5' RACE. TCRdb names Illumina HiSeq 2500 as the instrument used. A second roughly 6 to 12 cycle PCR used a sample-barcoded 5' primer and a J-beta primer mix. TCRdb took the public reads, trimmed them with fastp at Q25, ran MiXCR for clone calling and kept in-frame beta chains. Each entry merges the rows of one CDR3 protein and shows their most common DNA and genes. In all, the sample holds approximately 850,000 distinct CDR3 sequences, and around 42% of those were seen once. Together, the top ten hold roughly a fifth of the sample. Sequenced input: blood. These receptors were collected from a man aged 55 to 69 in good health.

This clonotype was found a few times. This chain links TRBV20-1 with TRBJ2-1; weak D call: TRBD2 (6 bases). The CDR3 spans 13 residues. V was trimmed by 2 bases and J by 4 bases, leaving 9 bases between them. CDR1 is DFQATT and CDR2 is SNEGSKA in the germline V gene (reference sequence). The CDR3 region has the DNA TGCAGTGCTAGATACGGGGGATACAATGAGCAGTTCTTC. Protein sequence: CSARYGGYNEQFF.

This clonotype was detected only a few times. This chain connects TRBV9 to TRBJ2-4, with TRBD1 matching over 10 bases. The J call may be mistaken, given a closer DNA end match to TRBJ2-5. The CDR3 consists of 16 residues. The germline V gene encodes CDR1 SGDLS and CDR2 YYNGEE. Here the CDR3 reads CASSGGTGEEEETQYF. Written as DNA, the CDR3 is TGTGCCAGCAGCGGAGGGACAGGGGAAGAGGAAGAGACCCAGTACTTC.

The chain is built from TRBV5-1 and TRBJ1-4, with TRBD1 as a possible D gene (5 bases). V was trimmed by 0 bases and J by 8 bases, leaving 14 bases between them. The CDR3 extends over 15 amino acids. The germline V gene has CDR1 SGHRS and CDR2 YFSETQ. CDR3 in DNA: TGCGCCAGCAGCTTGGCCAGGGCCGAAGGGGAAAAACTGTTTTTT. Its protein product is CASSLARAEGEKLFF.

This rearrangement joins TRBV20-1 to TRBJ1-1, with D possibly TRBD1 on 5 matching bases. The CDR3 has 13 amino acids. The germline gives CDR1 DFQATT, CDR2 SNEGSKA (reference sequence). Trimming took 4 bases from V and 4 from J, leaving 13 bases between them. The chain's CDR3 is CSAKNSGGTEAFF. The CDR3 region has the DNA TGCAGTGCTAAGAACTCGGGGGGCACTGAAGCTTTCTTT.

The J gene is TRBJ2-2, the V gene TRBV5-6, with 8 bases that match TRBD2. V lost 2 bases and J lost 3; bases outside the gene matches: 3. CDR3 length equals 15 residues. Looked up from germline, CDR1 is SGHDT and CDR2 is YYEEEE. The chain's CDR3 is CASSFAGGYTGELFF. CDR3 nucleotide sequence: TGTGCCAGCAGCTTCGCGGGGGGATACACCGGGGAGCTGTTTTTT.

CDR3 region: CSVDGDPHGYTF. In nucleotides, the CDR3 is TGCAGCGTTGATGGAGATCCCCATGGCTACACCTTC. The chain couples TRBV29-1 to TRBJ1-2; D gene uncertain. The CDR3 has 12 amino acids. Trimming removed 3 bases at V and 6 bases at J, with 11 bases between. From germline, CDR1 is SQVTM and CDR2 ANQGSEA.

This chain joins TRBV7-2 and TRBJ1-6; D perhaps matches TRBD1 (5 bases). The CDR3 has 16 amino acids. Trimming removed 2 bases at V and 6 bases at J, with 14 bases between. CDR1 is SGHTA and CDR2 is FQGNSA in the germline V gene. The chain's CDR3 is CASSLSRGSSNSPLHF. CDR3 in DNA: TGTGCCAGCAGCTTATCGAGGGGCAGTAGTAATTCACCCCTCCACTTT.

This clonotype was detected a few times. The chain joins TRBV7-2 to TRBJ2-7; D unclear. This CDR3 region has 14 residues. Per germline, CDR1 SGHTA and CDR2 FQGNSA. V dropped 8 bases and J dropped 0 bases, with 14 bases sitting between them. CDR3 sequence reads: CASQPYPISYEQYF. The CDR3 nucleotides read TGTGCCAGCCAACCGTACCCAATCTCCTACGAGCAGTACTTC. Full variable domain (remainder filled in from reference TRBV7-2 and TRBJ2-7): GAGVSQSPSNKVTEKGKDVELRCDPISGHTALYWYRQSLGQGLEFLIYFQGNSAPDKSGLPSDRFSAERTGGSVSTLTIQRTQQEDSAVYLCASQPYPISYEQYFGPGTRLTVT.

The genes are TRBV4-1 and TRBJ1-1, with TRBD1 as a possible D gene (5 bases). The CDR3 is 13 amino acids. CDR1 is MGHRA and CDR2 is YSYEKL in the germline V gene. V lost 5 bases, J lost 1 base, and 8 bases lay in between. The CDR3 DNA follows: TGCGCCAGCAGCTACGACAGGAACACTGAAGCTTTCTTT. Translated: CASSYDRNTEAFF.

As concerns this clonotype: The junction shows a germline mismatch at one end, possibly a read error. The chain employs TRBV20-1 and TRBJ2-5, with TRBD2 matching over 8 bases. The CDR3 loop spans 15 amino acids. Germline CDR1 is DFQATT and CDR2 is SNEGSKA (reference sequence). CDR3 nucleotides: TGCAGCACTATCGGGGTAGCGGGGTTCCAAAAGACCCAGTACTTC. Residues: CSTIGVAGFQKTQYF.

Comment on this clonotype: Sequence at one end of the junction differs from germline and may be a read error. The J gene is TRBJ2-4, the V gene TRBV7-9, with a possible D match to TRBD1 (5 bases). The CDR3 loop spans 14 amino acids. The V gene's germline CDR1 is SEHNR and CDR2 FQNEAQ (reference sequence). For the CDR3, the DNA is TGTACCAGCAGCTTGGACAAAGCCAAAAACATTCAGTACTTC. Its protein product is CTSSLDKAKNIQYF.

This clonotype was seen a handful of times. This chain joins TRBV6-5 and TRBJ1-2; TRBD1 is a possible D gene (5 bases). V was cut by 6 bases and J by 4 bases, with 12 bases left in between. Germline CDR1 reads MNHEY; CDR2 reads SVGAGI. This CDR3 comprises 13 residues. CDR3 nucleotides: TGTGCCAGCAGCGACGGGGGAGTCTATGGCTACACCTTC. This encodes CASSDGGVYGYTF.

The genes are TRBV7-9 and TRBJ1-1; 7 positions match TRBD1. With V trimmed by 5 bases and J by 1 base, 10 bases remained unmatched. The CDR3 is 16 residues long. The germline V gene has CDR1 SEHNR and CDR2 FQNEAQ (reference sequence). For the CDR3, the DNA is TGTGCCAGCAGCCTTCACAGGGGTGGGGGGAACACTGAAGCTTTCTTT. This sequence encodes CASSLHRGGGNTEAFF. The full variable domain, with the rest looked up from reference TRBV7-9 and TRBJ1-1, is DTGVSQNPRHKITKRGQNVTFRCDPISEHNRLYWYRQTLGQGPEFLTYFQNEAQLEKSRLLSDRFSAERPKGSFSTLEIQRTEQGDSAMYLCASSLHRGGGNTEAFFGQGTRLTVV.

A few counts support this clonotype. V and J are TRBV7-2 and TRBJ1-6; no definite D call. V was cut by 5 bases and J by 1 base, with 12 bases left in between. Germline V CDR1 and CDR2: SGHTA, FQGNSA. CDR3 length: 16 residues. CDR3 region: CASSPWTGSYNSPLHF. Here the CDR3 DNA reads TGTGCCAGCAGCCCGTGGACGGGTTCCTATAATTCACCCCTCCACTTT. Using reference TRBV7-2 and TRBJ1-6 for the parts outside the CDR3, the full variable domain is GAGVSQSPSNKVTEKGKDVELRCDPISGHTALYWYRQSLGQGLEFLIYFQGNSAPDKSGLPSDRFSAERTGGSVSTLTIQRTQQEDSAVYLCASSPWTGSYNSPLHFGNGTRLTVT.

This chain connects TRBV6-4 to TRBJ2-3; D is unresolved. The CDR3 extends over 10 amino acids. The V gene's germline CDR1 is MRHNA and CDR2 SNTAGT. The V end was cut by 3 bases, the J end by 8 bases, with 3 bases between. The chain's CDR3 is CASSEATQYF. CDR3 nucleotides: TGTGCCAGCAGTGAGGCTACGCAGTATTTT.

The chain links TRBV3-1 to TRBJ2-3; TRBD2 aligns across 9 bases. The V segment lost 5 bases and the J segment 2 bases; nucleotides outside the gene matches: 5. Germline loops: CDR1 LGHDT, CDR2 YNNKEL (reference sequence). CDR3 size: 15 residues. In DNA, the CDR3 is TGTGCCAGCAGCTCGAGCGGGGGGCACACAGATACGCAGTATTTT. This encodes CASSSSGGHTDTQYF.

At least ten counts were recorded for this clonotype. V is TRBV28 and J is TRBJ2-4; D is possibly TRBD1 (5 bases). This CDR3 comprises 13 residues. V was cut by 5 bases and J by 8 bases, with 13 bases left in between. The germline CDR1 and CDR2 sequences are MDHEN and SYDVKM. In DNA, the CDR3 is TGTGCCAGCAGTGACGTCCAGGGTGACATTCAGTACTTC. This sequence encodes CASSDVQGDIQYF.

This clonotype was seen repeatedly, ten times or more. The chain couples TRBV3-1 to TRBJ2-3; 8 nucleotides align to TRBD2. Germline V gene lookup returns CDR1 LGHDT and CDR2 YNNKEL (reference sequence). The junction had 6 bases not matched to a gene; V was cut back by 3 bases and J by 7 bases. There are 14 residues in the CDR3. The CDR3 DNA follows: TGTGCCAGCAGCCATCGGGGGGGCGTGAATACGCAGTATTTT. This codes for CASSHRGGVNTQYF.

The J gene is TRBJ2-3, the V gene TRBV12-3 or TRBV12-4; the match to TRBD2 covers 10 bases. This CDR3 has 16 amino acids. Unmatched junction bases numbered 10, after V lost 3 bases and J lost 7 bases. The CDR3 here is CASSLKLRTSGNTQYF. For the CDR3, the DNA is TGTGCCAGCAGTTTGAAACTCCGGACTAGCGGTAATACGCAGTATTTT.

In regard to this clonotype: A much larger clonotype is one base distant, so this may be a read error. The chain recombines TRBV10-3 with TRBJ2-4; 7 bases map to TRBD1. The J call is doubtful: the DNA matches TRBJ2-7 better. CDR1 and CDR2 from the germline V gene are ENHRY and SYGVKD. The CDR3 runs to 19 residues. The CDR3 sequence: CAISDGLTGNVGWTYEQYF. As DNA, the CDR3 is TGTGCCATCAGTGATGGCTTGACAGGGAATGTAGGATGGACCTACGAGCAGTACTTC.

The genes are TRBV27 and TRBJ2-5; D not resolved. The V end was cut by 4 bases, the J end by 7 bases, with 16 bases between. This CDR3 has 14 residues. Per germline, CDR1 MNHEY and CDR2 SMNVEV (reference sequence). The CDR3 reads CASSSMSSVGTQYF. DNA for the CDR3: TGTGCCAGCAGTTCCATGTCTTCCGTTGGGACCCAGTACTTC.

CDR3 bases: TGTGCCAGCAGCCTCAGGGGTGGGGCTAGCCGGGGAGGAGATACGCAGTATTTT. Translating it yields CASSLRGGASRGGDTQYF. The V call is TRBV13, the J call TRBJ2-3; D is possibly TRBD1 or TRBD2 (6 bases each). V was pared by 5 bases and J by 5 bases, with 26 bases between. Germline V gives CDR1 PRHDT, CDR2 FYEKMQ (reference sequence). This CDR3 has 18 residues.

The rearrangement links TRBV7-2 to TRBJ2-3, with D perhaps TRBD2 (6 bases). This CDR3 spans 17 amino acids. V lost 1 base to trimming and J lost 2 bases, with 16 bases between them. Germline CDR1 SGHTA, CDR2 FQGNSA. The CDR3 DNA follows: TGTGCCAGCAGCTTAGGAGCCGGGACTCCTTACACAGATACGCAGTATTTT. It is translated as CASSLGAGTPYTDTQYF.

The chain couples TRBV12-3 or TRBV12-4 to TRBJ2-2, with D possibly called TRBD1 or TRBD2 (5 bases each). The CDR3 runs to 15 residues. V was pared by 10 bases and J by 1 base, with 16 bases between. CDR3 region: CANTPGPENTGELFF. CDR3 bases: TGTGCCAACACCCCGGGACCGGAGAACACCGGGGAGCTGTTTTTT.

The CDR3 DNA follows: TGCAGCGTCCCGCAGCGGAGCACAGATACGCAGTATTTT. Translation: CSVPQRSTDTQYF. The rearrangement links TRBV29-1 to TRBJ2-3, with a possible D match to TRBD2 (5 bases). The V end was cut by 6 bases, the J end by 0 bases, with 10 bases between. Germline V CDR1 and CDR2: SQVTM, ANQGSEA. The CDR3 runs 13 residues.

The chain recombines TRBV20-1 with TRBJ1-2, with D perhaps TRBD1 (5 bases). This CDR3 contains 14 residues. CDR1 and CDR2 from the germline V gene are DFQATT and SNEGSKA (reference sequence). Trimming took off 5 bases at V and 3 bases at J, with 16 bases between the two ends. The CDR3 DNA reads TGCAGTGCTCGACCTCCAAGGGGCGACTATGGCTACACCTTC. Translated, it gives CSARPPRGDYGYTF.

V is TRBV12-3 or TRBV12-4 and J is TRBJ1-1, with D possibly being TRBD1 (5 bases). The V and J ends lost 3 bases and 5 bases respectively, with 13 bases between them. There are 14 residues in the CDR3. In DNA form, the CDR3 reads TGTGCCAGCAGTTTCTCAGGGAGGTGGACTGAAGCTTTCTTT. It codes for CASSFSGRWTEAFF.

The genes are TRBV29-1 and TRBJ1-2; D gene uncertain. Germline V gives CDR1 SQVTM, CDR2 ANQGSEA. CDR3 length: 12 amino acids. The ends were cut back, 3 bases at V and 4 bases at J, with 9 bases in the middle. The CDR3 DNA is TGCAGCGTTGACCTGGGTACCTATGGCTACACCTTC. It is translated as CSVDLGTYGYTF.

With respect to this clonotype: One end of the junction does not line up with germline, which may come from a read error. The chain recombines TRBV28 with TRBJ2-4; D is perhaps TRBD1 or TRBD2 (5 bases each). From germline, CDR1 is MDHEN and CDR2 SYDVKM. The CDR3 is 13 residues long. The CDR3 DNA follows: TGTGCCAGCAGTCCGAGCGAGGGGAACACTCAGTACTTC. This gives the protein CASSPSEGNTQYF.

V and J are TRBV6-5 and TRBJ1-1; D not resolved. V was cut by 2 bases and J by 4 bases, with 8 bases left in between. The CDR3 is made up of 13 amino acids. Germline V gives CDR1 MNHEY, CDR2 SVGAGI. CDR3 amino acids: CASSYGPRTEAFF. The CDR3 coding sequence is TGTGCCAGCAGTTACGGCCCTCGCACTGAAGCTTTCTTT.